The entry below describes one TCR beta chain. What it binds is unknown. The study isolated at least 6.5 million PBMCs from each sample. Extraction of total RNA produced a minimum of 6 micrograms from each sample. This record comes from a study of blood T cells in healthy people across ages. Study-wide findings and caveats: Older age went with lower TCR beta diversity per million T cells, in a roughly linear way.

Sample-barcoded 5' priming and a J-beta primer mix drove a second PCR of about 6 to 12 cycles. TCRdb reanalysed the 5' RACE reads using MiXCR and keeps one entry per CDR3 protein. Of about 830,000 distinct CDR3 sequences in the sample, around 62% were seen once. V lost 3 bases to trimming and J lost 4 bases; unmatched junction nucleotides: 7. This CDR3 comprises 16 residues. From germline, CDR1 is MDHEN and CDR2 SYDVKM. Sequenced: blood. V usage is TRBV28 and J usage is TRBJ2-2; TRBD1 matches 8 bases. The source is a man aged 25-45 years in good health. CDR3 nucleotides: TGTGCCAGCAGTTTCCCCGACAGGGGTGGCACCGGGGAGCTGTTTTTT. Amino acid sequence: CASSFPDRGGTGELFF.